This T cell receptor (beta chain) was retrieved from a study of blood T cell repertoires in COVID-19. Study as a whole: The study drew acute and convalescent COVID-19 samples from the United States, Italy and Spain. PBMCs, B-cell-depleted T cells, or T cells were the source of the cDNA or gDNA that made up the material.

Looked up from germline, CDR1 is SGHKS and CDR2 is YYEKEE (reference sequence). The CDR3 contains 13 residues. V lost 0 bases and J 4 bases, leaving 7 bases between the germline ends. Measured with immunoSEQ multiplex PCR; TCRdb has only the in-frame clones, and not every one. The data show 140,000 to 150,000 clones, with about 89% seen just once and approximately 40% held by the top ten. J is TRBJ1-1 and V is TRBV5-5, with a weak D call TRBD1 (6 bases). This receptor was identified in a man aged 50 to 60 who had recovered from COVID-19. Specimen: peripheral blood. CDR3 nucleotide sequence: TGTGCCAGCAGCTTGGCGACAGGCACTGAAGCTTTCTTT. It codes for CASSLATGTEAFF.